The T cell receptor (beta chain) described here comes from a study of graft-versus-host responses after intestinal transplantation. The overall study: Transplants were multivisceral, liver-intestinal, or isolated intestinal. Overall study results and limits: GvH clones detected in recipient marrow included some appearing first in ileum or blood. High graft-versus-host to host-versus-graft T cell clonal ratios marked allografts of patients with graft-donor macrochimerism. Declines in HvG clones occurring early post-transplant were associated with peak circulating GvH clone levels.

Some clones are missing from TCRdb's copy, which holds only in-frame ones; the method was immunoSEQ multiplex PCR. The sample carries around 3,600 clones, approximately 72% recorded once. V lost 6 bases, J lost 2 bases, and 16 bases lay in between. In germline, CDR1 is LGHNA, CDR2 YNFKEQ. This CDR3 has 15 amino acids. This clone is labeled large. Antigen: not known. Lymphocytes from graft epithelium and lamina propria were isolated. The V call is TRBV4-2, the J call TRBJ1-1, with D possibly TRBD1 on 5 matching bases. The input for sequencing was ileum tissue, taken around 1,000 days after intestinal transplantation. The TCR comes from a human patient who received an intestinal transplant, so some T cells may come from the graft donor. The CDR3 DNA follows: TGTGCCAGCAGACCGACCCCGACAGAAAACACTGAAGCTTTCTTT. Translation: CASRPTPTENTEAFF.